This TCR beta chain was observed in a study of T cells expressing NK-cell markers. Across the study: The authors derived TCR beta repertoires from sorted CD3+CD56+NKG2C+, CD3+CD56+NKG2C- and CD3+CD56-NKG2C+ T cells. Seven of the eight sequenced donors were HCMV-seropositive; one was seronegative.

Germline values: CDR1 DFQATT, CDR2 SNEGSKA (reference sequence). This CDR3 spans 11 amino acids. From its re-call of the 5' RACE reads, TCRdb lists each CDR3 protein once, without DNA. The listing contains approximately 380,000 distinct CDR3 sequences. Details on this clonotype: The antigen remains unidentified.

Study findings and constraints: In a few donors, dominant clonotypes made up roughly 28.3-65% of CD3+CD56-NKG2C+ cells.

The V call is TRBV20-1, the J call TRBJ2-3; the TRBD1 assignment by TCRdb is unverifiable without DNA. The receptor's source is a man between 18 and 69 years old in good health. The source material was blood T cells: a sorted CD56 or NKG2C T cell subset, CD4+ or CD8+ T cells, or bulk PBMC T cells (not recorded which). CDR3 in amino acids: CSARGARVQYF.